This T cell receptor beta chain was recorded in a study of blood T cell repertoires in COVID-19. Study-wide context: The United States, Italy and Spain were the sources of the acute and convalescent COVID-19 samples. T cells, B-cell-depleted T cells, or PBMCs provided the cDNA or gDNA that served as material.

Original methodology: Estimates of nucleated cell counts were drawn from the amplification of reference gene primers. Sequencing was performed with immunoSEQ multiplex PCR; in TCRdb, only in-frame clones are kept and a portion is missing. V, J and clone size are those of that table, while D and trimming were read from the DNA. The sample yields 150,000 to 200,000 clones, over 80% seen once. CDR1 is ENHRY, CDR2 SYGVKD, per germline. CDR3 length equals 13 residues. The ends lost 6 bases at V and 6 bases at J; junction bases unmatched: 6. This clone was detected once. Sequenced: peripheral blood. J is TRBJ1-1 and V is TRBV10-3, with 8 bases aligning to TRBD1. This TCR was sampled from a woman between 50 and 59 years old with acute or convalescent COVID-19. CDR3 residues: CAIRSGGMAEAFF. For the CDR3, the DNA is TGTGCCATCAGATCAGGGGGCATGGCTGAAGCTTTCTTT.